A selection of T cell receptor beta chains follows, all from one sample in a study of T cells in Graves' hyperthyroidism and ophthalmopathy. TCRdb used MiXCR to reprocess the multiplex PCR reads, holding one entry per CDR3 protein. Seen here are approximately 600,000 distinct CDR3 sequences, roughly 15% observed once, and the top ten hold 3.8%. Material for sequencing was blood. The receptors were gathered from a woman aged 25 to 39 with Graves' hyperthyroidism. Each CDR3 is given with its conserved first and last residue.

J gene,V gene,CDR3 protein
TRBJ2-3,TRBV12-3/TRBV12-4,CASSLPTTDTQYF
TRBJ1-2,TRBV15,CATSRVREGPNYGYTF
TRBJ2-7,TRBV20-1,CSAHRRTGLYEQYF
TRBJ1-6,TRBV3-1,CASIPAYNSPLHF
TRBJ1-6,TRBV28,CASSLYAGGGSPLHF
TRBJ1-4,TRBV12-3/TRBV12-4,CASSPTDRGENEKLFF
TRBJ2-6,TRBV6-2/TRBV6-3,CASRAFQGPLSGANVLTF
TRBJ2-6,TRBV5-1,CASSLPSIPAGANVLTF
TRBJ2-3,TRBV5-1,CATSTSPGTDTQYF
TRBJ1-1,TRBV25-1,CASKRGAMNTEAFF
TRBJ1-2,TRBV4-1,CASSQVGMGGYTF
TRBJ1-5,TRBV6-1,CASSEAGHYSNQPQHF
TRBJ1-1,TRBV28,CASSFATGRDRTEAFF
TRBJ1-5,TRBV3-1,CASSQQGGLPQHF
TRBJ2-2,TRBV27,CASSLLVAGYTGELFF
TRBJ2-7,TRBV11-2,CASSLVGGNNEQYF
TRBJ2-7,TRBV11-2,CASSFWQGFQDEQYF
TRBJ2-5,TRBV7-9,CASSNARVEYF
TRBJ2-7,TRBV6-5,CASSYPLAGGSYEQYF
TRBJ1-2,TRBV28,CASSLQGSKSGYTF
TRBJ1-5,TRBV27,CASSLHTATDQPQHF
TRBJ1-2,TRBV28,CASSDRAWRGYTF
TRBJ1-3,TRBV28,CASSLSTGVGNTIYF
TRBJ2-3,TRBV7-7,CASSLGPEIGNTQYF
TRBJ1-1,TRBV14,CASRRGEMNTEAFF
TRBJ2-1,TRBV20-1,CSARALGSTYNEQFF
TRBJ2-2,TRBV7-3,CASSLSTSASTGELFF
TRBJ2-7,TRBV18,CASSLRDIPYEQYF
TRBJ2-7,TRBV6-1,CASRLPGAEQYF
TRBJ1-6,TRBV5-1,CASSSGRLESPLHF
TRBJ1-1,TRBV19,CASTDSKTEAFF
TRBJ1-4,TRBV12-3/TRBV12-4,CASSQGQGYEKLFF
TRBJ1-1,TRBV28,CASSLGQPDTEAFF
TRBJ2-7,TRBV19,CASSIRQGTEQYF
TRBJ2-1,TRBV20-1,CSARGTSGRYNEQFF